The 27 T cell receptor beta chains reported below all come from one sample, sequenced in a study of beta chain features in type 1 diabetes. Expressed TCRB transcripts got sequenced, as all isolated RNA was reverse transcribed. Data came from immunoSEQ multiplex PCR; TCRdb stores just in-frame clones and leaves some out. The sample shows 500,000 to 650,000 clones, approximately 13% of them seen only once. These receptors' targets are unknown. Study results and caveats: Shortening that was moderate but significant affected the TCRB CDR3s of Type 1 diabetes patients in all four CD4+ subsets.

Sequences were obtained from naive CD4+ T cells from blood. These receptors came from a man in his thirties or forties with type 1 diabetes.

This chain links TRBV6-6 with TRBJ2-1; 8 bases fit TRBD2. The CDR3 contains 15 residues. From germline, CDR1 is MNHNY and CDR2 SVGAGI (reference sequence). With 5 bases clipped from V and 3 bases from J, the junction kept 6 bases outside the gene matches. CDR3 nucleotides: TGTGCCAGCAGTAAGACTAGCGAGGGCTACAATGAGCAGTTCTTC. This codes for CASSKTSEGYNEQFF.

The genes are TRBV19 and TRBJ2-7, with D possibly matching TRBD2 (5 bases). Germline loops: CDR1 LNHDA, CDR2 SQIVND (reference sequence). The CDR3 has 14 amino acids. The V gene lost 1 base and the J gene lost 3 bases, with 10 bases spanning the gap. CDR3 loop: CASSIGAVGYEQYF. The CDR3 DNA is TGTGCCAGTAGTATAGGAGCGGTGGGCTACGAGCAGTACTTC.

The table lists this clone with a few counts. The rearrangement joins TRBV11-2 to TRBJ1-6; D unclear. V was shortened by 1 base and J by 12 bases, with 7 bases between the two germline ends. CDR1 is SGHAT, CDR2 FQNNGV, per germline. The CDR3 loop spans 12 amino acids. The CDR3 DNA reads TGTGCCAGCAGCTTAGGGCGAGAACCCCTCCACTTT. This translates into CASSLGREPLHF. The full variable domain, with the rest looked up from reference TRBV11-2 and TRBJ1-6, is EAGVAQSPRYKIIEKRQSVAFWCNPISGHATLYWYQQILGQGPKLLIQFQNNGVVDDSQLPKDRFSAERLKGVDSTLKIQPAKLEDSAVYLCASSLGREPLHFGNGTRLTVT.

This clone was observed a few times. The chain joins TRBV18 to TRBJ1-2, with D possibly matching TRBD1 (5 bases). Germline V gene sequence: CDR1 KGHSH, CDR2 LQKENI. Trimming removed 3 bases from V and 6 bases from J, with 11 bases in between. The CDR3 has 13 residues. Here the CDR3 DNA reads TGTGCCAGCTCACCGGGCCCGGGGGATGGCTACACCTTC. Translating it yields CASSPGPGDGYTF.

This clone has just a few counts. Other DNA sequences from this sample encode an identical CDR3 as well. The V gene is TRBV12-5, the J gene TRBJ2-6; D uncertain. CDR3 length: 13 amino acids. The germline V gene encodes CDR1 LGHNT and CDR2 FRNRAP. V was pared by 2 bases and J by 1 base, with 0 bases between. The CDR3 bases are TGTGCTAGTGGTTTGTCTGGGGCCAACGTCCTGACTTTC. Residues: CASGLSGANVLTF.

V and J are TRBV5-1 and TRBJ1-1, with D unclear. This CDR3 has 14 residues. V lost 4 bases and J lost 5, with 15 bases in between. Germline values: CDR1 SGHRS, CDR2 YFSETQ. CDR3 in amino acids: CASSPDPQETEAFF. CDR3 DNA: TGCGCCAGCAGCCCGGACCCTCAAGAGACTGAAGCTTTCTTT.

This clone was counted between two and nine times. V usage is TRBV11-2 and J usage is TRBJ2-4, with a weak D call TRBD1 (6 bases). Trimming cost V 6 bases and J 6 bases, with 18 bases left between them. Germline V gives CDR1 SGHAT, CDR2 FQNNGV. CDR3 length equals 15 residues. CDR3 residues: CASSPLRGSRNIQYF. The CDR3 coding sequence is TGTGCCAGCAGTCCACTCAGGGGTAGTCGAAACATTCAGTACTTC.

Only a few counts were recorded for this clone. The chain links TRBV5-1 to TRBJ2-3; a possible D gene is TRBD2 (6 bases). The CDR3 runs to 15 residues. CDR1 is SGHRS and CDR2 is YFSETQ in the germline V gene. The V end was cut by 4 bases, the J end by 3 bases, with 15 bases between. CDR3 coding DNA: TGCGCCAGCAGCCCCGGGACCCGGGGGACAGATACGCAGTATTTT. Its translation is CASSPGTRGTDTQYF.

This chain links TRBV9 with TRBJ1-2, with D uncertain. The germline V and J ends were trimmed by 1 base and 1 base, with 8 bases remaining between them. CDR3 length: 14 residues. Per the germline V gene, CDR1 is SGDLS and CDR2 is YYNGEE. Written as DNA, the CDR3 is TGTGCCAGCAGCGTACACGCTGGTAACTATGGCTACACCTTC. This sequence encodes CASSVHAGNYGYTF.

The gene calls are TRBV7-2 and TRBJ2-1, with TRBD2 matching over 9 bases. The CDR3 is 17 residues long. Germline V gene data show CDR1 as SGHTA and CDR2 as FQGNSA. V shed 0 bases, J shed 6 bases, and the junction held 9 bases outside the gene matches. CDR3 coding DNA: TGTGCCAGCAGCTTAGCGGCTAGCGGGGTCGCTCGCAATGAGCAGTTCTTC. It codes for CASSLAASGVARNEQFF.

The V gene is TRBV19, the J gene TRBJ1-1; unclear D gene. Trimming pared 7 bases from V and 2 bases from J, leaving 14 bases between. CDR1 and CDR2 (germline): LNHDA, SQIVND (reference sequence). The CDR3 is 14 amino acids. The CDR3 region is CASNLDGANTEAFF. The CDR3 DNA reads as TGTGCCAGTAATCTGGACGGAGCAAACACTGAAGCTTTCTTT.

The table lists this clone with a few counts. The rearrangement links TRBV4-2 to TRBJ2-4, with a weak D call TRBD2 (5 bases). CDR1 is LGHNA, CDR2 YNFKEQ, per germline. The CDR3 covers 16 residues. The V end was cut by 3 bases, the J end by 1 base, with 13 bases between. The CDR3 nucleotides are TGTGCCAGCAGCCATCCGGGATCGGGGGCCAAAAACATTCAGTACTTC. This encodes CASSHPGSGAKNIQYF.

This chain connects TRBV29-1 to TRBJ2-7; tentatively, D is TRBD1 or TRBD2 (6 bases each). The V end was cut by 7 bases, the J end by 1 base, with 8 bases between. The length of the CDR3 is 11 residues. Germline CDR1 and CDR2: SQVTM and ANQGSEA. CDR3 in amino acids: CSGGASYEQYF. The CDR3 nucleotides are TGCAGCGGGGGGGCTTCCTACGAGCAGTACTTC.

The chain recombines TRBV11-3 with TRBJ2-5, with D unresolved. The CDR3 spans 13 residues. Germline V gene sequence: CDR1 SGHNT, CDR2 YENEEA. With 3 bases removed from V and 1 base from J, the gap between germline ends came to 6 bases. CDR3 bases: TGTGCCAGCAGCTTCGGCGGCCAAGAGACCCAGTACTTC. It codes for CASSFGGQETQYF.

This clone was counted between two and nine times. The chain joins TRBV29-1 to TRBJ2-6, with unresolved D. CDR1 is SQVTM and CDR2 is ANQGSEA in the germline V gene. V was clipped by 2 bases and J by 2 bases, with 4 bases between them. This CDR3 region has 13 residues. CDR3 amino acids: CSVERAGANVLTF. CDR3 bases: TGCAGCGTTGAACGGGCTGGGGCCAACGTCCTGACTTTC.

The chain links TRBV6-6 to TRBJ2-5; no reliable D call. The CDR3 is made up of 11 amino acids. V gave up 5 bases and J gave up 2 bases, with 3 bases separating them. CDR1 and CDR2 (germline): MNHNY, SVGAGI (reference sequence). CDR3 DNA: TGTGCCAGCAGTACTCAAGAGACCCAGTACTTC. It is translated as CASSTQETQYF.

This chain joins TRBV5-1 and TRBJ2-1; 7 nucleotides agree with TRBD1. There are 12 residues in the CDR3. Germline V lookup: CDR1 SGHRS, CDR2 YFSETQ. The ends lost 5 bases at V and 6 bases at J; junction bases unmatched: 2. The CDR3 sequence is CASSWDSNEQFF. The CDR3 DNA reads TGCGCCAGCAGTTGGGACAGCAATGAGCAGTTCTTC.

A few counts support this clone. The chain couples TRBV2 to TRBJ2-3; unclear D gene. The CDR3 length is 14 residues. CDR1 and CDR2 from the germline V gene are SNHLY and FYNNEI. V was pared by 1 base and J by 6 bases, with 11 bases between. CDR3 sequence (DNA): TGTGCCAGCAGTGAAGACAGCCAGACGGATACGCAGTATTTT. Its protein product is CASSEDSQTDTQYF.

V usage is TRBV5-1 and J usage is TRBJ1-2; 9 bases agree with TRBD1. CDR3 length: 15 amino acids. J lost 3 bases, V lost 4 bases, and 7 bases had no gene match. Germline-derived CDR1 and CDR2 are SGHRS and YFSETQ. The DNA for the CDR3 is TGCGCCAGCAGCCTTAGGACAGGGGATTACTATGGCTACACCTTC. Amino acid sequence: CASSLRTGDYYGYTF.

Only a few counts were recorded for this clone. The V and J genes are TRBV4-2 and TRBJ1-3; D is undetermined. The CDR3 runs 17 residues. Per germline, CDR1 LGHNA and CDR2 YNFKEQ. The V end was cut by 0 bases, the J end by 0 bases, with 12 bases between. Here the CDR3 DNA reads TGTGCCAGCAGCCAAGATAGTCCGGGGAGCTCTGGAAACACCATATATTTT. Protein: CASSQDSPGSSGNTIYF.

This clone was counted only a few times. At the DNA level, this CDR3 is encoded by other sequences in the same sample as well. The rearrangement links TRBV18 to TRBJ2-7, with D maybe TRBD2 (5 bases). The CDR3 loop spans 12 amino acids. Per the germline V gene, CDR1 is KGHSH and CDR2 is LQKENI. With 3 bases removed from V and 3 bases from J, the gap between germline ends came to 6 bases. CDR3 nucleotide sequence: TGTGCCAGCTCACCTGGACTCTACGAGCAGTACTTC. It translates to CASSPGLYEQYF.

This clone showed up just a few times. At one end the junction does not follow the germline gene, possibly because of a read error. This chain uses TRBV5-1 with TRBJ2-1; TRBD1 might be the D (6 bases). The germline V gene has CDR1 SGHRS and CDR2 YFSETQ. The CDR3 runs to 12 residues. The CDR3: CASSLAQGPRIF. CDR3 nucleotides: TGCGCCAGCAGCTTGGCCCAGGGGCCGAGGATCTTC. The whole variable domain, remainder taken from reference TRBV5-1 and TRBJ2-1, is KAGVTQTPRYLIKTRGQQVTLSCSPISGHRSVSWYQQTPGQGLQFLFEYFSETQRNKGNFPGRFSGRQFSNSRSEMNVSTLELGDSALYLCASSLAQGPRIFGPGTRLTVL.

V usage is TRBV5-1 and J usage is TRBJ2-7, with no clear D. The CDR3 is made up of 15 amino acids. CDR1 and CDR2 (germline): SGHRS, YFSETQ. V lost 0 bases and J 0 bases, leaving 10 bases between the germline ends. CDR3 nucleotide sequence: TGCGCCAGCAGCTTGGGTCTTGCGATCTCCTACGAGCAGTACTTC. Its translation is CASSLGLAISYEQYF.

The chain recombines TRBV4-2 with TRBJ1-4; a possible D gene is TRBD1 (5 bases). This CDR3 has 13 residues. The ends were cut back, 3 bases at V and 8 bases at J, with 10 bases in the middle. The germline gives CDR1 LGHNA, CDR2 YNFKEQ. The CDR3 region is CASSQGEVEKLFF. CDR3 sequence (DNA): TGTGCCAGCAGCCAGGGGGAGGTGGAAAAACTGTTTTTT.

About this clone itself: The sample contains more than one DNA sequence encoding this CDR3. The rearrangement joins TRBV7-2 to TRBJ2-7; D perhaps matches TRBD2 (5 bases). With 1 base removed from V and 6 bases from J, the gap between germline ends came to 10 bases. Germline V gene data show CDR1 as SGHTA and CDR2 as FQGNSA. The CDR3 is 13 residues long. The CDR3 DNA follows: TGTGCCAGCAGCTTAGAGGGTGGGAGCGAGCAGTACTTC. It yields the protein CASSLEGGSEQYF. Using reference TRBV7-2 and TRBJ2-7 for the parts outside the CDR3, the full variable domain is GAGVSQSPSNKVTEKGKDVELRCDPISGHTALYWYRQSLGQGLEFLIYFQGNSAPDKSGLPSDRFSAERTGGSVSTLTIQRTQQEDSAVYLCASSLEGGSEQYFGPGTRLTVT.

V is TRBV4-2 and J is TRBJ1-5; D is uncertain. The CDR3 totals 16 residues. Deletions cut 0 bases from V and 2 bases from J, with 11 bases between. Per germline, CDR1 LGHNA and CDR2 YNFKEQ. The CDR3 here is CASSQDRGRGNQPQHF. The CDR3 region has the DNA TGTGCCAGCAGCCAAGATCGAGGGAGGGGCAATCAGCCCCAGCATTTT.

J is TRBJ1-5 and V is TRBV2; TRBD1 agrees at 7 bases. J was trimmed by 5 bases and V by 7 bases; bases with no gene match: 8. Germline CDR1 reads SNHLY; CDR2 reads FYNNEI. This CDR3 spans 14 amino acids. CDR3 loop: CASTVGTVDQPQHF. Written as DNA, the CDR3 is TGTGCCAGCACCGTCGGGACAGTTGATCAGCCCCAGCATTTT.